This T cell receptor (beta chain) was found in a study of cytomegalovirus exposure and HLA in healthy donors listed by TCRdb under 2017. Concerning the study at large: A later analysis indicated that the 90 to 150 validation repertoires were generated on the platform also employed for the roughly 730 repertoires of the first cohort. The study combined high-throughput TCR immunosequencing, statistical association of individual TCRs with disease status, and machine learning to predict cytomegalovirus infection status. A separate validation cohort of roughly 110 different subjects was used in addition to the 666-subject first cohort. The study aimed to test whether cataloging public T cell receptors could reveal signatures of past pathogen exposure.

Library method: the immunoSEQ multiplex PCR assay. Per the authors' processing: To diagnose cytomegalovirus status from the catalog of TCR beta chain sequences, a statistical classification framework was built. TCRdb took this table from immuneACCESS and kept in-frame rearrangements with V and J called. Such tables lack part of the clones; where checked against another copy, unresolved V genes explain under half of the gap, and the rest is unexplained. V, J and clone size are those of that table, while D and trimming were read from the DNA. In all, the sample holds over 200,000 clones, and around 86% of those were seen once. 2% to 2.5% of the sample is in the top ten clones. Donors formed part of the validation cohort, which comprised about 130 subjects and was distinct from the first cohort of under 750 subjects. Overall results and qualifications from the work: It was suggested by the authors that the approach could potentially be generalized to other disease states and immunological phenotypes. Most TCR sequences were seen in very few donors, while some public TCRs were found in many individuals. A total of about 180 TCR beta chains were listed by the study as associated with cytomegalovirus. A later analysis lacked HLA typing for the validation cohort, so it scored co-occurrence in that cohort across all 110 or so repertoires. In vitro tests confirmed that a few of the cytomegalovirus-associated TCR beta chains recognize cytomegalovirus antigens. Subsequent analysis determined that TCRs grouped into clusters in the first cohort also showed a tendency toward co-occurrence across the approximately 110 validation repertoires, and roughly 95% of cluster scores exceeded 0. In both the original and validation cohorts, the classifier was reported to diagnose cytomegalovirus status with high specificity and sensitivity.

About this clone: Its recognized antigen is unknown. Base qualities are missing; no much larger clone stands one base away.

Inclusive of the bounding cysteine and phenylalanine, the CDR3 is 14 residues long. Kept here is only the CDR3 DNA, which spans 42 bases and is read in frame from base 1. CDR1 is given as SEHNR and CDR2 as FQNEAQ, both from the germline V gene (reference sequence). The V end gives up 8 bases and the J end 4 bases, leaving 6 bases in the junction not matched to a gene. Sequenced: PBMCs. This chain joins TRBV7-9 to TRBJ2-1; 9 nucleotides in the junction match TRBD2. This receptor was obtained from a woman under 30 in good health and CMV-seropositive. The DNA is as follows: TGTGCCAGCCGGGTAGCGGGAGAGTACAATGAGCAGTTCTTC. Its product reads: CASRVAGEYNEQFF.